This T cell receptor (beta chain) was captured by sequencing in a study of STAT5B mutations in CD4+ large granular lymphocyte leukemia. The assay was run at survey level. Libraries were prepared by immunoSEQ multiplex PCR; TCRdb keeps only in-frame clonotypes and omits some of them. The sample carries tens of thousands of clones, roughly 77% recorded once. The CDR3 consists of 15 residues. J lost 2 bases, V lost 5 bases, and 5 bases had no gene match. Germline V gives CDR1 MNHEY, CDR2 SVGAGI. Points on this clone: Antigen unknown.

Study-wide results and limits: Patient CD4-sorted repertoires looked more clonal than healthy CD4+ repertoires, even without putative leukemic clones. Data were not HLA-matched across samples.

Healthy controls were blood donor buffy coats. The chain carries TRBV6-5 and TRBJ2-1, with 8 positions matching TRBD2. Specimen: CD4+ T cells from blood buffy coats. The sequence derives from a human donor in good health. The CDR3: CASSPPAGAYNEQFF. The CDR3 region has the DNA TGTGCCAGCAGTCCACCAGCGGGAGCCTACAATGAGCAGTTCTTC.